The 20 T cell receptor beta chains in this list originate from one sample, sequenced in a study of T cell changes during pregnancy in multiple sclerosis. Only in-frame clones appear in the TCRdb table, and some are missing; sequencing was by immunoSEQ multiplex PCR. Of roughly 72,000 clones in the sample, roughly 90% were seen once. This specimen was peripheral blood, taken in the first trimester of pregnancy. The receptors shown here come from a female donor in good health, enrolled as a control in a pregnancy study.

This chain links TRBV7-8 with TRBJ1-1; D call uncertain. The CDR3 is made up of 14 amino acids. Germline V lookup: CDR1 SGHVS, CDR2 FQNEAQ. The germline V and J ends were trimmed by 5 bases and 1 base, with 11 bases remaining between them. CDR3: CASSTRVENTEAFF. The CDR3 nucleotides are TGTGCCAGCAGCACCCGCGTCGAGAACACTGAAGCTTTCTTT.

The rearrangement links TRBV13 to TRBJ2-3; the match to TRBD2 covers 14 bases. V shed 6 bases, J shed 6 bases, and the junction held 5 bases outside the gene matches. The CDR3 has 15 amino acids. Per germline, CDR1 PRHDT and CDR2 FYEKMQ (reference sequence). Here the CDR3 reads CASRPGLAGADTQYF. CDR3 nucleotides: TGTGCCAGCAGACCGGGACTAGCGGGAGCGGATACGCAGTATTTT.

This rearrangement joins TRBV7-2 to TRBJ2-1; TRBD2 might be the D (7 bases). Per germline, CDR1 SGHTA and CDR2 FQGNSA. The CDR3 has 15 amino acids. The ends were cut back, 4 bases at V and 3 bases at J, with 13 bases in the middle. CDR3 amino acids: CASSSRGPVYNEQFF. DNA for the CDR3: TGTGCCAGCAGCTCGCGGGGGCCCGTCTACAATGAGCAGTTCTTC.

V usage is TRBV4-2 and J usage is TRBJ2-3; TRBD2 matches 7 bases. J gave up 4 bases and V 1 base, and 11 bases lay outside the gene matches. CDR1 is LGHNA, CDR2 YNFKEQ, per germline. This CDR3 spans 17 amino acids. CDR3 sequence (DNA): TGTGCCAGCAGCCAAGCTTACGGGGGGATCCCCCCAGATACGCAGTATTTT. Residues: CASSQAYGGIPPDTQYF.

The rearrangement links TRBV4-3 to TRBJ2-3; no clear D gene. The germline V and J ends were trimmed by 0 bases and 6 bases, with 7 bases remaining between them. The CDR3 runs 13 residues. Germline lookup yields CDR1 LGHNA and CDR2 YSLEER. The chain's CDR3 is CASSQELADTQYF. CDR3 nucleotide sequence: TGCGCCAGCAGCCAAGAGTTGGCCGATACGCAGTATTTT.

V gene TRBV5-4 combines with J gene TRBJ1-6; D gene uncertain. The CDR3 sequence is 16 residues long. The V gene lost 3 bases and the J gene lost 6 bases, with 16 bases spanning the gap. From germline, CDR1 is SGHNT and CDR2 YYREEE (reference sequence). CDR3 nucleotides: TGTGCCAGCAGCTCCAACCCTCGAGGGCTTAATTCACCCCTCCACTTT. Its protein is CASSSNPRGLNSPLHF.

CDR3 sequence reads: CASSVEGTGGTDTQYF. For the CDR3, the DNA is TGTGCCAGCAGCGTAGAGGGGACAGGGGGGACAGATACGCAGTATTTT. The V gene is TRBV9, the J gene TRBJ2-3; 11 nucleotides line up with TRBD1. The CDR3 runs to 16 residues. CDR1 SGDLS and CDR2 YYNGEE come from the germline V gene. V gave up 0 bases and J gave up 3 bases; unmatched junction bases: 3.

The chain joins TRBV7-2 to TRBJ2-7, with 11 bases fitting TRBD2. V shed 4 bases, J shed 9 bases, and the junction held 11 bases outside the gene matches. The CDR3 totals 15 residues. Germline V gives CDR1 SGHTA, CDR2 FQGNSA. The CDR3 here is CASSSTSGSRHRQYF. For the CDR3, the DNA is TGTGCCAGCAGCTCTACTAGCGGGAGCAGGCACCGGCAGTACTTC.

The J gene is TRBJ2-1, the V gene TRBV7-2, with 7 bases lining up with TRBD2. The CDR3 is made up of 14 amino acids. The V gene's germline CDR1 is SGHTA and CDR2 FQGNSA. V shed 3 bases, J shed 5 bases, and the junction held 4 bases outside the gene matches. The CDR3 DNA reads TGTGCCAGCAGCTTGGGGGGGTCAAACAATGAGCAGTTCTTC. This codes for CASSLGGSNNEQFF. Full variable domain (missing parts from reference TRBV7-2 and TRBJ2-1): GAGVSQSPSNKVTEKGKDVELRCDPISGHTALYWYRQSLGQGLEFLIYFQGNSAPDKSGLPSDRFSAERTGGSVSTLTIQRTQQEDSAVYLCASSLGGSNNEQFFGPGTRLTVL.

The rearrangement links TRBV7-6 to TRBJ2-1; 8 bases are shared with TRBD2. Per the germline V gene, CDR1 is SGHVS and CDR2 is FNYEAQ. The CDR3 sequence is 15 residues long. V shed 5 bases and J 3 bases; nucleotides not matched to a gene: 6. The CDR3: CASSLSRGGYNEQFF. CDR3 sequence (DNA): TGTGCCAGCAGCCTATCTCGGGGGGGCTACAATGAGCAGTTCTTC.

This clone was detected only a few times. This chain links TRBV21-1 with TRBJ2-7; the D call TRBD1 from the table was never checked on the DNA. TRBV21-1 is a documented pseudogene. The CDR3 is made up of 14 amino acids. Here the CDR3 DNA reads TGTGCCACCTGCGAGGTACAGGGGTCGCGCGAGCAGTACTTC. This codes for CATCEVQGSREQYF.

This chain uses TRBV12-5 with TRBJ2-2, with D possibly being TRBD1 (6 bases). This CDR3 contains 18 residues. V lost 1 base and J 0 bases, leaving 15 bases between the germline ends. Germline CDR1 LGHNT, CDR2 FRNRAP. CDR3 sequence reads: CASGLAVWDNTNTGELFF. The CDR3 nucleotides are TGTGCTAGTGGTTTGGCAGTGTGGGACAACACGAACACCGGGGAGCTGTTTTTT.

The V call is TRBV5-4, the J call TRBJ2-1; 12 nucleotides align to TRBD2. This CDR3 spans 15 amino acids. The V gene's germline CDR1 is SGHNT and CDR2 YYREEE (reference sequence). The junction had 2 bases not matched to a gene; V was cut back by 3 bases and J by 4 bases. The DNA of the CDR3 is TGTGCCAGCAGCTCACTAGCGGGGGGATACAATGAGCAGTTCTTC. Its translation: CASSSLAGGYNEQFF.

This rearrangement joins TRBV2 to TRBJ2-3; D may be TRBD2 (6 bases). Germline loops: CDR1 SNHLY, CDR2 FYNNEI. V was clipped by 6 bases and J by 7 bases, with 8 bases between them. There are 11 residues in the CDR3. CDR3 bases: TGTGCCAGCAGAGGCGGGAATACGCAGTATTTT. Protein sequence: CASRGGNTQYF.

The gene calls are TRBV18 and TRBJ2-5; 7 bases map to TRBD2. From germline, CDR1 is KGHSH and CDR2 LQKENI. CDR3 length: 17 amino acids. V was pared by 2 bases and J by 4 bases, with 13 bases of the junction left unmatched. CDR3 coding DNA: TGTGCCAGCTCACCAATACGGGACTACCGAAGCGGAGAGACCCAGTACTTC. Translating it yields CASSPIRDYRSGETQYF.

This CDR3 reads CASSLRDTSSYNEQFF. CDR3 nucleotide sequence: TGTGCCAGCAGCTTACGAGACACGAGCTCCTACAATGAGCAGTTCTTC. V gene TRBV7-8 combines with J gene TRBJ2-1; D not certain. V was shortened by 2 bases and J by 0 bases, with 11 bases between the two germline ends. The CDR3 has 16 amino acids. Germline assignment: CDR1 SGHVS and CDR2 FQNEAQ. The entire variable domain, with the rest obtained from reference TRBV7-8 and TRBJ2-1, is as follows: GAGVSQSPRYKVAKRGQDVALRCDPISGHVSLFWYQQALGQGPEFLTYFQNEAQLDKSGLPSDRFFAERPEGSVSTLKIQRTQQEDSAVYLCASSLRDTSSYNEQFFGPGTRLTVL.

The chain is built from TRBV28 and TRBJ1-4; TRBD1 matches at 7 bases. Germline assignment: CDR1 MDHEN and CDR2 SYDVKM. Trimming at V came to 4 bases and at J to 3 bases, leaving 5 bases not matched to a gene. The CDR3 is 15 amino acids. As DNA, the CDR3 is TGTGCCAGCAGTTCCGGGACAGCCTCTAATGAAAAACTGTTTTTT. This gives the protein CASSSGTASNEKLFF. Complete variable domain (other parts from reference TRBV28 and TRBJ1-4): DVKVTQSSRYLVKRTGEKVFLECVQDMDHENMFWYRQDPGLGLRLIYFSYDVKMKEKGDIPEGYSVSREKKERFSLILESASTNQTSMYLCASSSGTASNEKLFFGSGTQLSVL.

This rearrangement joins TRBV2 to TRBJ2-5; no clear D. Trimming pared 0 bases from V and 12 bases from J, leaving 20 bases between. CDR1 SNHLY and CDR2 FYNNEI come from the germline V gene. This CDR3 is 15 amino acids long. CDR3 region: CASSEALAISSREYF. The CDR3 region has the DNA TGTGCCAGCAGTGAAGCGTTGGCCATCAGTAGCCGCGAGTACTTC.

In this sample, this clone turned up once. The rearrangement uses TRBV5-6 and TRBJ2-3; TRBD1 agrees at 10 bases. J gave up 5 bases and V 4 bases, and 7 bases lay outside the gene matches. This CDR3 comprises 15 residues. From germline, CDR1 is SGHDT and CDR2 YYEEEE. CDR3 nucleotides: TGTGCCAGCAGCCTCCGGGACAGGGGAGTAGATACGCAGTATTTT. This translates into CASSLRDRGVDTQYF.

The J gene is TRBJ2-2, the V gene TRBV18, with 7 bases identical to TRBD1. Germline V CDR1 and CDR2: KGHSH, LQKENI. CDR3 length: 15 amino acids. The V and J ends lost 4 bases and 7 bases, in that order; junction bases with no gene match: 9. This CDR3 reads CASSQETGWNGELFF. CDR3 nucleotide sequence: TGTGCCAGCTCACAGGAGACAGGGTGGAACGGGGAGCTGTTTTTT.